The entry that follows covers one T cell receptor (beta chain) sequence. The target of this receptor is not known. Density gradient separation was used to isolate peripheral blood mononuclear cells from healthy donor buffy coats. In the study, negative magnetic separation with EasySep or MojoSort CD8+ T cell isolation kits was used to enrich total CD8+ T cells. An RNeasy Mini Kit was used to extract total RNA from duplicate vials of under 190,000 sorted CD8+ T cells per subset. PBMCs were used either fresh or after being cryopreserved in fetal bovine serum containing 10% DMSO. CD8+ T cell subsets were sorted to purity by fluorescence-activated cell sorting on a FACSAria III. This sample was included in a study of human CD8 memory T cell subsets (dated by TCRdb to the early 2020s). About the study as a whole: To assess clonal relationships, the TCRbeta repertoires of stem-like (TSTEM), progenitor exhausted-like (TPEX) and effector memory CD8+ T cell subsets were compared. TCRbeta repertoires were obtained from six donors, each contributing TSTEM, TPEX and effector memory subsets.

Overall study results and their limits: Chao1 estimates suggested greater repertoire diversity in TSTEM than in TPEX subsets, potentially reflecting a broader range of specificities. TSTEM and TPEX subsets showed similarly high normalized Shannon-Wiener diversity, whereas effector memory subsets were comparatively less diverse. Only TCRbeta chains were sequenced, and repertoire comparisons rested on five or six donors tested with paired t-tests and Bonferroni correction. Clonotypes were shared with effector memory cells by both stem-like subsets, but only minimal overlap was found between TSTEM and TPEX repertoires, suggesting distinct antigen spectra.

A Human TCR Profiling Kit was used to prepare UMI-labeled 5' RACE TCRbeta libraries. Every TCRbeta library was prepared in parallel with an identical number of PCR cycles. On the study's bioinformatics: The number of functional CDR3beta clonotypes in each TCRbeta library ranged from roughly 3,000 to 20,000. MIGEC 1.2.9 was used for UMI extraction and consensus assembly, with a minimum of three reads required per UMI. MiXCR 3.0.3 was used to extract in-frame CDR3beta repertoires. After each sample was downsampled to 42,000 randomly selected UMIs, diversity metrics were computed in VDJtools 1.2.1. For each sample pair, the repertoire overlap metrics D, R and F2 were calculated in VDJtools using the top 3,000 clones. After the reads were reprocessed by TCRdb, one entry was made per CDR3 protein sequence, with no DNA. It is TCRdb's table, rather than the study itself, that gives the V and J calls and clone size. This sample's table carries 6,500 to 10,000 distinct CDR3 sequences. Over 20% of the sample is taken by the ten largest.

The receptor's source is a human donor in good health. The sample taken for sequencing was CD8+ T cells from PBMCs.

CDR3 region: CASSLTPGTLREKLFF. This sequence uses TRBV28 and TRBJ1-4; TCRdb proposes TRBD1, but this gene call is untestable without DNA. CDR1 MDHEN and CDR2 SYDVKM were looked up in the germline V gene. From the cysteine through the phenylalanine, the CDR3 covers 16 amino acids. No DNA is recorded.